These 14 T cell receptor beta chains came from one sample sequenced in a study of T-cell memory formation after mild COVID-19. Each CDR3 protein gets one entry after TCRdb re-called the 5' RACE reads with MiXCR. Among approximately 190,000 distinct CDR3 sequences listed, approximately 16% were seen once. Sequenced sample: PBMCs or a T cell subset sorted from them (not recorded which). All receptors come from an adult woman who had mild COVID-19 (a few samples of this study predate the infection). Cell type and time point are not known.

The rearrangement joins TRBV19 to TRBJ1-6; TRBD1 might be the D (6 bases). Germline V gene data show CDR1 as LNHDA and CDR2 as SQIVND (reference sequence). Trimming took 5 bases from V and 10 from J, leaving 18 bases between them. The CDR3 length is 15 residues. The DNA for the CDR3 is TGTGCCAGTAGTTCGACGGACAGCTCGATGTCACCCCTCCACTTT. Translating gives CASSSTDSSMSPLHF.

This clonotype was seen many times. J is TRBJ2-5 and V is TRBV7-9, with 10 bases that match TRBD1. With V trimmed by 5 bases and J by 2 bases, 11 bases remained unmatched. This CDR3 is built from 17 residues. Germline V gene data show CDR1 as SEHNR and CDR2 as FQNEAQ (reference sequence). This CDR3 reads CASSPRSGTGDQETQYF. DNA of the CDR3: TGTGCCAGCAGCCCAAGATCCGGGACAGGGGATCAAGAGACCCAGTACTTC.

CDR3 nucleotides: TGTGCCAGCAGCCAGACAGACAGGGTAGGCGAGCAGTACTTC. It codes for CASSQTDRVGEQYF. The chain combines TRBV4-2 with TRBJ2-7; 7 bases line up with TRBD1. Germline CDR1 reads LGHNA; CDR2 reads YNFKEQ. This CDR3 has 14 amino acids. V lost 3 bases, J lost 6 bases, and 8 bases stayed unmatched.

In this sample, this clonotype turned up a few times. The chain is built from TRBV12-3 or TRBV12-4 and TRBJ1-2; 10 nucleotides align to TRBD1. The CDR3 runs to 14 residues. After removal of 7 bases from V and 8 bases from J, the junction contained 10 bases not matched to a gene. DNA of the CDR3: TGTGCCAGCACCCTTTTGGGACAGGGGAGCGGCTACACCTTC. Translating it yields CASTLLGQGSGYTF.

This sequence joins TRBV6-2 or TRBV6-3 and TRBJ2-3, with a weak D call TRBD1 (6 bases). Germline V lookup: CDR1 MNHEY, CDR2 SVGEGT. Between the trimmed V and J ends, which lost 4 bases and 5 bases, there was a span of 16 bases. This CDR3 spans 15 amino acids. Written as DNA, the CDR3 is TGTGCCAGCAGTTTGGTGGCTAGCAGGGGAGATACGCAGTATTTT. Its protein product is CASSLVASRGDTQYF.

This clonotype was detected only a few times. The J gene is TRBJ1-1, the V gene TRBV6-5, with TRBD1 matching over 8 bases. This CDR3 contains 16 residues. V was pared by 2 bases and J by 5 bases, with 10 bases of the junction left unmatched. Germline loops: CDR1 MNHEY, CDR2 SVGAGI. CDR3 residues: CASSYQGAGRRTEAFF. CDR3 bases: TGTGCCAGCAGTTACCAGGGGGCAGGGAGAAGGACTGAAGCTTTCTTT.

The CDR3 sequence: CATRGRGTDTEAFF. CDR3 sequence (DNA): TGTGCCACCAGGGGCAGGGGGACGGACACTGAAGCTTTCTTT. This sequence joins TRBV24-1 and TRBJ1-1; 7 bases align to TRBD1. Looked up from germline, CDR1 is KGHDR and CDR2 is SFDVKD. This CDR3 is built from 14 residues. The J segment lost 3 bases and the V segment lost 7 bases, leaving 7 bases of the junction unmatched.

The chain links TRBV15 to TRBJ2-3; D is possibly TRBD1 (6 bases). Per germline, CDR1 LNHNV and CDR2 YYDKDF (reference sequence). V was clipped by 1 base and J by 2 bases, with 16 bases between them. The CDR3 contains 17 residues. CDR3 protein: CATSRGSQGPHTDTQYF. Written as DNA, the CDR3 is TGTGCCACCAGCAGAGGAAGCCAGGGGCCCCACACAGATACGCAGTATTTT.

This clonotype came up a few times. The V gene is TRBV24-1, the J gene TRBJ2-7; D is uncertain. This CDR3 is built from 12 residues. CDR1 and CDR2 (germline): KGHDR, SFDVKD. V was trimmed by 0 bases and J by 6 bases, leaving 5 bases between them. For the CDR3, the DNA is TGTGCCACCAGTGATTTGTTGGGCGAGCAGTACTTC. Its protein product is CATSDLLGEQYF.

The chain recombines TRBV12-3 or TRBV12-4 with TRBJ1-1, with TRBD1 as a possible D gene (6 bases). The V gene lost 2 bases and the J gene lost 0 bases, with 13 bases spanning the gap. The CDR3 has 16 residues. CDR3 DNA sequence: TGTGCCAGCAGTTTACCTGGGGGCGGGTTGAACACTGAAGCTTTCTTT. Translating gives CASSLPGGGLNTEAFF.

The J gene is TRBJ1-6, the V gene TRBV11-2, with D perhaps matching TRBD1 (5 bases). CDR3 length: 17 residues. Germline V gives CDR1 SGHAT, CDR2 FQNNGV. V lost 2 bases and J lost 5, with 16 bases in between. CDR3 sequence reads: CASSLRPSTADNSPLHF. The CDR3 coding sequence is TGTGCCAGCAGCTTAAGGCCCTCGACAGCGGATAATTCACCCCTCCACTTT.

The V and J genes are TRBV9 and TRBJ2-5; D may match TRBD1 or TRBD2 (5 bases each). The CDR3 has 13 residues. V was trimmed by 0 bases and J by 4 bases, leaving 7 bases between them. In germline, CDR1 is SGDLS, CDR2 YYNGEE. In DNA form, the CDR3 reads TGTGCCAGCAGCGTAGATGGGGGAGAGACCCAGTACTTC. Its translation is CASSVDGGETQYF.

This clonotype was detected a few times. The DNA for the CDR3 is TGTGCCAGCAGTTACTCCCGGGAGTCTGAAGCTTTCTTT. Residues: CASSYSRESEAFF. V and J are TRBV6-5 and TRBJ1-1; D unresolved. The CDR3 has 13 amino acids. Germline V gene sequence: CDR1 MNHEY, CDR2 SVGAGI. V shed 0 bases and J shed 6 bases, with 8 bases lying between them.

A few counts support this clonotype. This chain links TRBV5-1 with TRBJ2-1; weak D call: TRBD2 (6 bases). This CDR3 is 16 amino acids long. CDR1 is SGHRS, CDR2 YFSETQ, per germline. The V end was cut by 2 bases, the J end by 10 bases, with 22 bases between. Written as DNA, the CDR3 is TGCGCCAGCAGCTTAACCCCCGGGACTCCCGGGCAAGAGCAGTTCTTC. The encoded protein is CASSLTPGTPGQEQFF.